The 2 T cell receptor beta chains below all came from one sample that was sequenced in a study of blood T cell repertoires in COVID-19. The table came from immunoSEQ multiplex PCR; TCRdb's copy has only in-frame clones and leaves some out. The top ten clones hold 5.2% of a sample with about 39,000 clones, about 86% of them seen once. Sequenced input: peripheral blood. These receptor sequences come from a man aged 35 to 55 with active COVID-19.

The chain employs TRBV5-6 and TRBJ1-4; D is ambiguous. Germline CDR1 and CDR2: SGHDT and YYEEEE. The ends were cut back, 2 bases at V and 7 bases at J, with 12 bases in the middle. The CDR3 is 14 amino acids. CDR3 coding DNA: TGTGCCAGCAGCTTCCGAACAGTAACTGAAAAACTGTTTTTT. It translates to CASSFRTVTEKLFF.

This clone was seen a few times. The chain carries TRBV27 and TRBJ2-1; 7 positions match TRBD2. There are 15 residues in the CDR3. In germline, CDR1 is MNHEY, CDR2 SMNVEV (reference sequence). V lost 6 bases to trimming and J lost 5 bases; unmatched junction nucleotides: 10. As DNA, the CDR3 is TGTGCCAGCAGGGTGCTGGGGGGACTACACAATGAGCAGTTCTTC. Translating it yields CASRVLGGLHNEQFF.